The 21 T cell receptor beta chains presented below share a single source sample, sequenced in a study of T cell changes during pregnancy in multiple sclerosis. The method was immunoSEQ multiplex PCR; TCRdb's version includes in-frame clones alone and lacks a portion of them. The sample lists some 38,000 clones, around 89% occurring once. Specimen: CD4+ T cells from peripheral blood mononuclear cells, collected in the second trimester of pregnancy. Source of these receptors: a female donor with multiple sclerosis, enrolled in a pregnancy study.

The CDR3 sequence: CASSPVGYNYGYTF. The DNA for the CDR3 is TGTGCCAGCAGCCCTGTCGGTTATAACTATGGCTACACCTTC. V gene TRBV28 combines with J gene TRBJ1-2; no clear D gene. The CDR3 has 14 amino acids. Deletions cut 6 bases from V and 1 base from J, with 12 bases between. CDR1 and CDR2 (germline): MDHEN, SYDVKM.

The chain recombines TRBV19 with TRBJ1-1; TRBD1 matches at 8 bases. Germline lookup yields CDR1 LNHDA and CDR2 SQIVND (reference sequence). This CDR3 contains 14 residues. The J segment lost 1 base and the V segment lost 10 bases, leaving 8 bases of the junction unmatched. The CDR3 sequence: CATIDRGRNTEAFF. The CDR3 nucleotides read TGTGCCACCATAGACAGGGGAAGGAACACTGAAGCTTTCTTT.

The table lists this clone with a few counts. V is TRBV19 and J is TRBJ2-1; 10 bases fit TRBD2. The germline V gene has CDR1 LNHDA and CDR2 SQIVND (reference sequence). CDR3 length: 20 residues. Germline trimming cut 3 bases from V and 8 bases from J; bases unmatched to any gene: 22. CDR3 protein: CASSIGFRASGRREIYEQFF. In nucleotides, the CDR3 is TGTGCCAGTAGTATCGGATTTCGGGCTAGCGGGAGAAGGGAGATCTATGAGCAGTTCTTC.

V and J are TRBV5-4 and TRBJ2-7; 12 bases match TRBD1. V was clipped by 0 bases and J by 7 bases; unmatched bases: 5. The CDR3 spans 15 residues. Germline V gene lookup returns CDR1 SGHNT and CDR2 YYREEE (reference sequence). The CDR3 loop is CASSLVGQGAGEQYF. DNA of the CDR3: TGTGCCAGCAGCTTGGTGGGACAGGGGGCAGGTGAGCAGTACTTC.

The gene calls are TRBV11-2 and TRBJ2-1; TRBD2 matches 12 bases. Germline V lookup: CDR1 SGHAT, CDR2 FQNNGV. Unmatched junction bases numbered 3, after V lost 7 bases and J lost 8 bases. CDR3 length: 13 residues. Written as DNA, the CDR3 is TGTGCCAGCACCACTAGCGGGAGGTATGAGCAGTTCTTC. Translating gives CASTTSGRYEQFF.

This clone was observed a few times. The V call is TRBV18, the J call TRBJ2-7, with 13 bases matching TRBD2. Trimming removed 6 bases from V and 0 bases from J; junction bases left unmatched: 5. The CDR3 extends over 16 amino acids. The germline V gene has CDR1 KGHSH and CDR2 LQKENI. The CDR3 spells CASSLRTSGSSYEQYF. In nucleotides, the CDR3 is TGTGCCAGCTCGCTTAGGACTAGCGGGAGCTCCTACGAGCAGTACTTC.

The chain combines TRBV25-1 with TRBJ2-7; 11 nucleotides line up with TRBD2. The CDR3 is 16 amino acids. With 5 bases clipped from V and 5 bases from J, the junction kept 11 bases outside the gene matches. The germline V gene encodes CDR1 MGHDK and CDR2 SYGVNS. CDR3 loop: CASSKSTTSGNHEQYF. The CDR3 region has the DNA TGTGCCAGCAGTAAGTCAACGACTAGCGGGAACCACGAGCAGTACTTC.

This sequence joins TRBV21-1 and TRBJ1-2; the table calls TRBD1, which could not be checked here. TRBV21-1 is a recognized pseudogene. This CDR3 spans 13 amino acids. The CDR3 here is CASSPRTSHGYTF. CDR3 nucleotide sequence: TGTGCCAGCAGCCCCCGGACAAGTCATGGCTACACCTTC.

Only a few counts were recorded for this clone. The chain carries TRBV2 and TRBJ1-1; D not certain. The V end lost 5 bases, the J end lost 1 base, and 8 bases lay between the germline ends. Germline V gives CDR1 SNHLY, CDR2 FYNNEI. The CDR3 has 13 residues. CDR3 in DNA: TGTGCCAGCAGTCGGCGGAAGAACACTGAAGCTTTCTTT. This codes for CASSRRKNTEAFF.

The J gene is TRBJ1-1, the V gene TRBV5-6; TRBD1 matches at 8 bases. CDR1 SGHDT and CDR2 YYEEEE come from the germline V gene. CDR3 length equals 16 residues. V shed 5 bases and J 2 bases; nucleotides not matched to a gene: 11. Written as DNA, the CDR3 is TGTGCCAGCAGTCGGTTTCTCACAGGGGGAAACACTGAAGCTTTCTTT. Translating it yields CASSRFLTGGNTEAFF.

The genes are TRBV9 and TRBJ2-2; 14 nucleotides agree with TRBD2. The CDR3 length is 17 residues. V lost 3 bases, J lost 4 bases, and 5 bases stayed unmatched. Germline-derived CDR1 and CDR2 are SGDLS and YYNGEE. The CDR3 reads CASSEGLAGDVTGELFF. The CDR3 DNA reads TGTGCCAGCAGCGAGGGACTAGCGGGAGATGTCACCGGGGAGCTGTTTTTT.

This chain uses TRBV6-1 with TRBJ1-2; D is unclear. The length of the CDR3 is 12 residues. Germline lookup yields CDR1 MNHNS and CDR2 SASEGT. The ends were cut back, 2 bases at V and 9 bases at J, with 10 bases in the middle. CDR3 sequence (DNA): TGTGCCAGCAGTGAAATCGGGTTAAGCTACACCTTC. Translated, it gives CASSEIGLSYTF.

V and J are TRBV5-1 and TRBJ2-1, with a possible D match to TRBD1 (5 bases). This CDR3 contains 15 residues. V lost 1 base and J 8 bases, leaving 16 bases between the germline ends. Germline CDR1 and CDR2: SGHRS and YFSETQ. As DNA, the CDR3 is TGCGCCAGCAGCTTGAGGCAGGGTAAGATCGATGAGCAGTTCTTC. Translated, it gives CASSLRQGKIDEQFF.

This chain connects TRBV18 to TRBJ2-7, with 11 bases matching TRBD1. The CDR3 is made up of 17 amino acids. The V segment lost 3 bases and the J segment 2 bases; nucleotides outside the gene matches: 9. CDR1 is KGHSH, CDR2 LQKENI, per germline. The CDR3 nucleotides are TGTGCCAGCTCACCGCTCGGACAGGGGGCAACAACCTACGAGCAGTACTTC. The encoded protein is CASSPLGQGATTYEQYF.

The rearrangement uses TRBV7-2 and TRBJ2-1; possibly TRBD2 for D (7 bases). The length of the CDR3 is 13 residues. Germline V gene lookup returns CDR1 SGHTA and CDR2 FQGNSA. V was cut by 4 bases and J by 8 bases, with 12 bases left in between. The CDR3 here is CASSWQGRDEQFF. The CDR3, as DNA: TGTGCCAGCAGCTGGCAGGGGAGGGATGAGCAGTTCTTC.

This clone showed up just once. The V gene is TRBV15, the J gene TRBJ1-2; D not certain. The ends were cut back, 3 bases at V and 4 bases at J, with 21 bases in the middle. The length of the CDR3 is 17 residues. Germline CDR1 reads LNHNV; CDR2 reads YYDKDF (reference sequence). The CDR3 nucleotides read TGTGCCACCAGCAGGCCGCTTGGGAGCCCAGCATTCTATGGCTACACCTTC. Translated, it gives CATSRPLGSPAFYGYTF. Complete variable domain (other parts from reference TRBV15 and TRBJ1-2): DAMVIQNPRYQVTQFGKPVTLSCSQTLNHNVMYWYQQKSSQAPKLLFHYYDKDFNNEADTPDNFQSRRPNTSFCFLDIRSPGLGDTAMYLCATSRPLGSPAFYGYTFGSGTRLTVV.

Concerning this clone itself: One end of the junction is discordant with germline, which a read error may explain. The chain employs TRBV7-7 and TRBJ2-3; 7 positions match TRBD1. The CDR3 has 14 residues. Germline-derived CDR1 and CDR2 are SSHAT and FNYEAQ (reference sequence). CDR3 in amino acids: CASSLDRGTDTQYF. CDR3 DNA: TGTGCTAGCAGCTTAGACAGGGGCACAGATACGCAGTATTTT.

The gene calls are TRBV11-3 and TRBJ2-3; 14 bases map to TRBD2. Germline V lookup: CDR1 SGHNT, CDR2 YENEEA. V was pared by 1 base and J by 4 bases, with 1 base of the junction left unmatched. This CDR3 is built from 16 residues. The CDR3 DNA is TGTGCCAGCAGCTTAGCGACTAGCGGGAGGGCAGATACGCAGTATTTT. This codes for CASSLATSGRADTQYF.

V gene TRBV7-9 combines with J gene TRBJ1-2; 7 bases are shared with TRBD1. With V trimmed by 0 bases and J by 4 bases, 2 bases remained unmatched. CDR1 is SEHNR, CDR2 FQNEAQ, per germline (reference sequence). This CDR3 has 14 amino acids. The CDR3 loop is CASSLATGSYGYTF. CDR3 in DNA: TGTGCCAGCAGCTTAGCGACAGGGTCCTATGGCTACACCTTC.

This sequence joins TRBV7-9 and TRBJ2-3; 7 bases match TRBD1. The CDR3 contains 16 residues. Germline V gene sequence: CDR1 SEHNR, CDR2 FQNEAQ (reference sequence). V dropped 1 base and J dropped 3; count of bases not matched to a gene: 7. This chain's CDR3 is CASSLGITGATDTQYF. For the CDR3, the DNA is TGTGCCAGCAGCTTAGGAATCACAGGGGCGACAGATACGCAGTATTTT. The entire variable domain, with the rest obtained from reference TRBV7-9 and TRBJ2-3, is as follows: DTGVSQNPRHKITKRGQNVTFRCDPISEHNRLYWYRQTLGQGPEFLTYFQNEAQLEKSRLLSDRFSAERPKGSFSTLEIQRTEQGDSAMYLCASSLGITGATDTQYFGPGTRLTVL.

The genes are TRBV18 and TRBJ2-1; 10 bases are a match to TRBD2. V was clipped by 2 bases and J by 5 bases; unmatched bases: 6. Germline V CDR1 and CDR2: KGHSH, LQKENI. CDR3 size: 16 residues. The CDR3 bases are TGTGCCAGCTCACCAAGGAAGGGACTAGCGAACAATGAGCAGTTCTTC. Translating gives CASSPRKGLANNEQFF.